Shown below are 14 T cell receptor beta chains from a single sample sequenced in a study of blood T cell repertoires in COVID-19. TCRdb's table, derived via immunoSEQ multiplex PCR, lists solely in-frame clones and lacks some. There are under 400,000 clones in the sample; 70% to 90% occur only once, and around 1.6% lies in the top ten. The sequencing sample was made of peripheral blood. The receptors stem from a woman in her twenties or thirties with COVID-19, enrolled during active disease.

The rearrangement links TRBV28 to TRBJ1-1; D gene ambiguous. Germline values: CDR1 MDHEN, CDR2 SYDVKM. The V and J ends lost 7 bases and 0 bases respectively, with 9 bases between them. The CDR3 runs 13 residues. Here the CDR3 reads CASMRNMNTEAFF. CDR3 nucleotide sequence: TGTGCCAGCATGAGAAATATGAACACTGAAGCTTTCTTT.

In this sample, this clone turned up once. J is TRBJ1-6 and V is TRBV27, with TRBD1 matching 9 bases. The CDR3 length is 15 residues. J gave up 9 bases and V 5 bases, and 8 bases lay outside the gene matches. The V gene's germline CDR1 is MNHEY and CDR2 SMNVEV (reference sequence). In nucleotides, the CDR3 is TGTGCCAGCAGTCCCACGACAGGGGGAGGTTCACCCCTCCACTTT. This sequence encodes CASSPTTGGGSPLHF.

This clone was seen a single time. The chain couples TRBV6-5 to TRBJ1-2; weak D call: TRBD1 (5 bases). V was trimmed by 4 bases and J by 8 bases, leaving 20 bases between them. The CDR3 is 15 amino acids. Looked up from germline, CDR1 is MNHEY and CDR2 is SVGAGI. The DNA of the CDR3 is TGTGCCAGCAGTTTAATTGGAACTACCGGGGGAGGCTACACCTTC. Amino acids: CASSLIGTTGGGYTF.

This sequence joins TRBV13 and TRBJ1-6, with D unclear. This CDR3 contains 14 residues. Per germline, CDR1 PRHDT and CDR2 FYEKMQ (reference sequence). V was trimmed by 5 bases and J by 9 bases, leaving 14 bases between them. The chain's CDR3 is CASSQRGSGSPLHF. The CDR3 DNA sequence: TGTGCCAGCAGCCAGAGAGGGTCGGGTTCACCCCTCCACTTT. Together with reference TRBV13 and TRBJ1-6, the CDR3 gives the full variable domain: AAGVIQSPRHLIKEKRETATLKCYPIPRHDTVYWYQQGPGQDPQFLISFYEKMQSDKGSIPDRFSAQQFSDYHSELNMSSLELGDSALYFCASSQRGSGSPLHFGNGTRLTVT.

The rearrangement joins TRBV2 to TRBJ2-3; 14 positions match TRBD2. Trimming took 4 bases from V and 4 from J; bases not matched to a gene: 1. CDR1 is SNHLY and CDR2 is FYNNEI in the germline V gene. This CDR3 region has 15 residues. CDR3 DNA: TGTGCCAGCAGTGCGACTAGCGGGGGGGCAGATACGCAGTATTTT. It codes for CASSATSGGADTQYF.

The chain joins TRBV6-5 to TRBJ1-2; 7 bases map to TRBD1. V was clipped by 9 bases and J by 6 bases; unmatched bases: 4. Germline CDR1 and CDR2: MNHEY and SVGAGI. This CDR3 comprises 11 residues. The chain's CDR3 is CASLGTDGYTF. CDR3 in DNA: TGTGCCAGTCTAGGGACAGATGGCTACACCTTC.

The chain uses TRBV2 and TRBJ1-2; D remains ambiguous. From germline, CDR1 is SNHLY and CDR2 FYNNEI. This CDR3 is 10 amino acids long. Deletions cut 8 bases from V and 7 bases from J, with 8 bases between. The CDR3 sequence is CASQVGGYTF. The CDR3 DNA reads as TGTGCCAGCCAGGTGGGTGGCTACACCTTC.

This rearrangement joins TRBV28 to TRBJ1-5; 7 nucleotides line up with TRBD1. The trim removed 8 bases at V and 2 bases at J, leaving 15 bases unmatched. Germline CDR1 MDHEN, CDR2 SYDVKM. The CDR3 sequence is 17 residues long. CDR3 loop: CASRASDRTLGNQPQHF. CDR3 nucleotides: TGTGCCAGCCGGGCCTCGGACAGGACCTTGGGCAATCAGCCCCAGCATTTT.

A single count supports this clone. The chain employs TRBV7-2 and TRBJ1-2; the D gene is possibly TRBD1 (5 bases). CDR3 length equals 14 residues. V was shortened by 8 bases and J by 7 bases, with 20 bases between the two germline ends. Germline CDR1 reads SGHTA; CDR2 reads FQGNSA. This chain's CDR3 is CASYTGGAVGGYTF. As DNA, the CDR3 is TGTGCCAGCTATACCGGGGGTGCTGTGGGTGGCTACACCTTC. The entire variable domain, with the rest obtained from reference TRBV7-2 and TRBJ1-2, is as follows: GAGVSQSPSNKVTEKGKDVELRCDPISGHTALYWYRQSLGQGLEFLIYFQGNSAPDKSGLPSDRFSAERTGGSVSTLTIQRTQQEDSAVYLCASYTGGAVGGYTFGSGTRLTVV.

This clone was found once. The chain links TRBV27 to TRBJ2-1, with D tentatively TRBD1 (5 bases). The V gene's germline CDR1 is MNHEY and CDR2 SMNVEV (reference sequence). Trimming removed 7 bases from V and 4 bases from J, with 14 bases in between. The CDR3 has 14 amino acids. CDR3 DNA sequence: TGTGCCAGCACCCCAGGTAGGGGATACAATGAGCAGTTCTTC. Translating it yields CASTPGRGYNEQFF.

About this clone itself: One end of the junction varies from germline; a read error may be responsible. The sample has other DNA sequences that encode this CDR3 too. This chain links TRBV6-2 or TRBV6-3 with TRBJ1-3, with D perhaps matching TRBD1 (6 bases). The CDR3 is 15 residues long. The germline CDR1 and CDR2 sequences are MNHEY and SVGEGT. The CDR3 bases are TGTGCTAGCAGTTGGACAGATCTCTCTGGAAACACCATATATTTT. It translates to CASSWTDLSGNTIYF.

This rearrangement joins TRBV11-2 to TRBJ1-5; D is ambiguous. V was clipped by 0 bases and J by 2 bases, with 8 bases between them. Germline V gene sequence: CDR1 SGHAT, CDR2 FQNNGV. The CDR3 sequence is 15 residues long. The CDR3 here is CASSLEYGGNQPQHF. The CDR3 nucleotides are TGTGCCAGCAGCTTAGAGTACGGGGGCAATCAGCCCCAGCATTTT.

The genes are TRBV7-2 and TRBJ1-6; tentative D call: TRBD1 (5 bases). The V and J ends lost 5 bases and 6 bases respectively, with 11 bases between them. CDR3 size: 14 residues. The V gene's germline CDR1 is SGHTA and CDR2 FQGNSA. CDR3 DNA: TGTGCCAGCAGCCGGGGGTTGGCTAATTCACCCCTCCACTTT. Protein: CASSRGLANSPLHF.

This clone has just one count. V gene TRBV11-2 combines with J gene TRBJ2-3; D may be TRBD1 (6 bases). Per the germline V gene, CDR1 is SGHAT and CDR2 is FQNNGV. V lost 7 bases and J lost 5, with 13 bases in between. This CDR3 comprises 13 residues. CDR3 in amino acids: CASTPLRGDTQYF. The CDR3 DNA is TGTGCCAGCACCCCCCTCAGGGGAGATACGCAGTATTTT.